The 2 T cell receptor beta chains in this list originate from one sample, sequenced in a study of CD8+ T cells in alopecia areata. Extracted from the samples, RNA was reverse transcribed into cDNA to serve as the sequencing template. TCRdb keeps only in-frame clones here, not all; method: immunoSEQ multiplex PCR. Here the sample spans 100,000 or so clones, 55% to 75% being singletons. The sample's treatment: oral pan-JAK inhibitor, 5-10 mg twice daily. Sample: CD8+ T cells sorted from blood, taken between weeks 55 and 65, from a patient treated with tofacitinib. The receptors originated from a human donor with alopecia areata.

This clone was counted a few times. The rearrangement joins TRBV4-1 to TRBJ2-1, with 12 nucleotides matching TRBD2. This CDR3 has 19 residues. Germline CDR1 reads MGHRA; CDR2 reads YSYEKL. V shed 3 bases and J 0 bases; nucleotides not matched to a gene: 9. CDR3 sequence reads: CASSQHGLAGGSSYNEQFF. DNA for the CDR3: TGCGCCAGCAGCCAGCACGGGCTAGCGGGGGGGAGCTCCTACAATGAGCAGTTCTTC.

For this clone: The junction differs from germline at one of its ends, possibly a read error. The chain employs TRBV5-1 and TRBJ2-1; maybe TRBD2 (7 bases). The germline CDR1 and CDR2 sequences are SGHRS and YFSETQ. This CDR3 is 15 amino acids long. The CDR3 loop reads CASRASGGLYSEQFF. As DNA, the CDR3 is TGCGCCAGCAGGGCCTCCGGGGGGCTTTACAGTGAGCAGTTCTTC.